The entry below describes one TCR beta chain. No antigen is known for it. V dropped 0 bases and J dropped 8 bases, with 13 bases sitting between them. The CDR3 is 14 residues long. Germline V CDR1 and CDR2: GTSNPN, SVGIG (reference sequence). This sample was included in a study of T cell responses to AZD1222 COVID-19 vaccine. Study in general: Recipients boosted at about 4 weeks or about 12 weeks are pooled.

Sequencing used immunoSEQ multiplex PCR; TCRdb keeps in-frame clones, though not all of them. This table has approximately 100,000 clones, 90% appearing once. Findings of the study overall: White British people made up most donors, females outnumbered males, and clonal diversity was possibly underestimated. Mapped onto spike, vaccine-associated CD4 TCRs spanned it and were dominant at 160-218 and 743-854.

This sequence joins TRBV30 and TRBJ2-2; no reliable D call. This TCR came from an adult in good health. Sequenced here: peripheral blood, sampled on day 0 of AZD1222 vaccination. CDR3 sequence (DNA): TGTGCCTGGAGTGTAACCCTCCCCCCTGGGGAGCTGTTTTTT. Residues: CAWSVTLPPGELFF.